This TCR beta chain came from a study of response to subunit inactivated influenza vaccine. TCRdb recomputed calls from the RT-PCR reads with MiXCR, one row per CDR3 protein. The sample yields more than 500,000 distinct CDR3 sequences, 10% to 12% seen once. The CDR3 totals 20 residues. Germline V gene sequence: CDR1 SGHAT, CDR2 FQDESV (reference sequence). Between the trimmed V and J ends, which lost 4 bases and 0 bases, there was a span of 25 bases. The sample was also linked to a second study, of T cells expressing NK-cell markers. That paper notes: Making the TCR beta cDNA relied on 5'RACE template switching with UMIs. HCMV specificity of expanded NKG2C+ T cell clones remained unclear.

The source was PBMCs from blood, collected on the day of vaccination. This clonotype originated in a man between 45 and 60 years old who received an inactivated influenza vaccine. This sequence joins TRBV11-1 and TRBJ2-1; possibly TRBD1 for D (6 bases). CDR3 in DNA: TGTGCCAGCAGCTCACACAGGGCGCGCGGCCGGAGCAGCTCCTACAATGAGCAGTTCTTC. This encodes CASSSHRARGRSSSYNEQFF.